Below are 9 T cell receptor beta chains sequenced from a single sample in a study of long-term antiretroviral therapy in people with HIV. Sequencing used immunoSEQ v3.0 at survey level. TCRdb's copy holds only in-frame clones and misses some; the assay was immunoSEQ multiplex PCR. The table lists 15,000 or so clones, roughly 86% of them singletons. The material sequenced was unsorted PBMCs, taken 6.2 years after starting antiretroviral therapy. The origin of the receptors is a man aged 40-50 years with HIV.

V and J are TRBV30 and TRBJ1-5; D is perhaps TRBD1 (6 bases). The CDR3 contains 13 residues. Germline V gene data show CDR1 as GTSNPN and CDR2 as SVGIG (reference sequence). Trimming removed 3 bases from V and 3 bases from J, with 9 bases in between. CDR3 DNA sequence: TGTGCCTGGAGAGGACAGATCAATCAGCCCCAGCATTTT. Its protein product is CAWRGQINQPQHF. Full variable domain (rest looked up from reference TRBV30 and TRBJ1-5): SQTIHQWPATLVQPVGSPLSLECTVEGTSNPNLYWYRQAAGRGLQLLFYSVGIGQISSEVPQNLSASRPQDRQFILSSKKLLLSDSGFYLCAWRGQINQPQHFGDGTRLSIL.

The chain is built from TRBV9 and TRBJ2-1; D gene unclear. CDR3 length equals 15 residues. Per germline, CDR1 SGDLS and CDR2 YYNGEE. V dropped 3 bases and J dropped 6 bases, with 16 bases sitting between them. The CDR3 sequence is CASSENPSLGNEQFF. CDR3 in DNA: TGTGCCAGCAGCGAGAACCCCTCCCTTGGCAATGAGCAGTTCTTC.

This clone was recorded a few times. The CDR3 sequence: CASSSHPAGEQFF. As DNA, the CDR3 is TGTGCCAGCAGTTCACATCCAGCGGGTGAGCAGTTCTTC. The J gene is TRBJ2-1, the V gene TRBV27, with D perhaps TRBD2 (6 bases). This CDR3 is built from 13 residues. Germline V lookup: CDR1 MNHEY, CDR2 SMNVEV (reference sequence). V lost 4 bases to trimming and J lost 9 bases, with 13 bases between them.

The chain recombines TRBV5-4 with TRBJ2-5; D is unclear. The germline V gene has CDR1 SGHNT and CDR2 YYREEE (reference sequence). Trimming cost V 3 bases and J 5 bases, with 14 bases left between them. The CDR3 sequence is 14 residues long. The DNA of the CDR3 is TGTGCCAGCAGCTGGGCTAGTGTTTGGGAGACCCAGTACTTC. Amino acid sequence: CASSWASVWETQYF.

CDR3 in amino acids: CSVRYQETQYF. In nucleotides, the CDR3 is TGCAGCGTCCGGTACCAAGAGACCCAGTACTTC. The rearrangement joins TRBV29-1 to TRBJ2-5; no definite D call. Germline CDR1 and CDR2: SQVTM and ANQGSEA. V lost 6 bases, J lost 0 bases, and 5 bases lay in between. CDR3 length equals 11 residues.

The chain carries TRBV9 and TRBJ2-1; TRBD2 aligns across 11 bases. Germline CDR1 reads SGDLS; CDR2 reads YYNGEE. This CDR3 spans 16 amino acids. V was clipped by 0 bases and J by 5 bases; unmatched bases: 4. Here the CDR3 DNA reads TGTGCCAGCAGCGTAGCCGGGACTAGCGGAAACAATGAGCAGTTCTTC. It translates to CASSVAGTSGNNEQFF.

This clone was detected a few times. The CDR3 reads CASSQGPNTGELFF. The CDR3 nucleotides read TGTGCCAGCAGCCAAGGGCCGAACACCGGGGAGCTGTTTTTT. The chain links TRBV4-2 to TRBJ2-2; D is undetermined. The CDR3 extends over 14 amino acids. Germline V lookup: CDR1 LGHNA, CDR2 YNFKEQ. V lost 1 base, J lost 0 bases, and 3 bases lay in between.

The CDR3: CASSGDRGQPQHF. CDR3 DNA sequence: TGTGCCAGCAGCGGGGACCGGGGACAGCCCCAGCATTTT. The V gene is TRBV27, the J gene TRBJ1-5; D is perhaps TRBD1 (5 bases). This CDR3 has 13 amino acids. V lost 6 bases and J lost 7, with 13 bases in between. CDR1 and CDR2 (germline): MNHEY, SMNVEV (reference sequence).

The chain couples TRBV4-1 to TRBJ2-5; no definite D call. The germline V and J ends were trimmed by 0 bases and 5 bases, with 22 bases remaining between them. Germline V gene sequence: CDR1 MGHRA, CDR2 YSYEKL. The CDR3 loop spans 18 amino acids. The chain's CDR3 is CASSQDNYGSNLAETQYF. Written as DNA, the CDR3 is TGCGCCAGCAGCCAAGATAATTATGGATCAAATCTTGCGGAGACCCAGTACTTC.